The clone carrying this TCR beta chain was seen many times. The antigen is unknown. Reverse transcription used around 500 ng RNA and constant-region primers for alpha and beta. Each of the alpha and beta chains got its own library through chain-specific third strand synthesis with indices. TCRdb reprocessed the 5' RACE reads with MiXCR, giving one entry per CDR3 protein. Found here are tens of thousands of distinct CDR3 sequences, 8.5% of them singletons; the top ten hold about 4%. These data belong to a study of HIV-infected patients and healthy controls. No cell fractionation was done, so the repertoire covers all unsorted peripheral blood T cells. Study-wide findings and caveats: During therapy, HIV-associated CDR3s fell significantly in frequency, while CMV-associated CDR3s did not change significantly. Compared with controls, mean Gini indices were significantly raised in HIV-infected repertoires, possibly indicating oligoclonality.

J gave up 4 bases and V 6 bases, and 15 bases lay outside the gene matches. The CDR3 totals 17 residues. Sequenced material: blood. The TCR sequence derives from an adult in good health. The chain couples TRBV12-3 or TRBV12-4 to TRBJ1-5; 7 bases map to TRBD1. The CDR3 bases are TGTGCCAGCAGCCATCTCCAGGGGGTTGGGAGTAATCAGCCCCAGCATTTT. Protein product: CASSHLQGVGSNQPQHF.